A selection of T cell receptor beta chains follows, all from one sample in a study of tumor-infiltrating lymphocytes in primary liver carcinoma. MiXCR, run by TCRdb on the multiplex PCR reads, gives a single entry per CDR3 protein. The table has roughly 120,000 distinct CDR3 sequences, 64% seen once. Sequenced: liver tumor tissue from sampling region 3. All receptors come from a woman in her sixties or seventies with primary liver carcinoma and hepatitis B virus infection. The CDR3 runs from the conserved cysteine through the conserved F or W. D genes are given only for firm matches. Only some rows state a clone size, as once, few, many or a class for expanded clones.

few	TRBV20-1	NA	TRBJ2-1	TGCAGTGCTAGAGATCAACTACTCAGCTCCTACAATGAGCAGTTCTTC	CSARDQLLSSYNEQFF
once	TRBV11-2	NA	TRBJ2-1	TGTACCAGCAGCTTAGGGCGGATGAGCTCCTACAATGAGCAGTTCTTC	CTSSLGRMSSYNEQFF
many	TRBV28	NA	TRBJ1-1	TGTGCCAGCATGACCGGCAACCTGGGCACTGAAGCTTTCTTT	CASMTGNLGTEAFF
once	TRBV11-1	TRBD2	TRBJ2-7	TGTGCCAGCAGCTTAAGGGGAACGACTAGCGGGAGACCCCACGAACAGTACTTC	CASSLRGTTSGRPHEQYF
NA	TRBV11-2	NA	TRBJ2-5	TGTGCCAACAGCTACTCCCATGGTACCGGGAGAGAGACCCAGTACTTC	CANSYSHGTGRETQYF
NA	TRBV5-6	TRBD2	TRBJ2-5	TGTGCCGGCAGCGGCACTAGCGGGAGCCCCGAGACCCAGTACTTC	CAGSGTSGSPETQYF
many	TRBV6-1	TRBD2	TRBJ2-1	TGTGCCAGCAGTGAATTTGCGGGGGGTCACAATGAGCAGTTCTTC	CASSEFAGGHNEQFF
once	TRBV5-5	NA	TRBJ2-2	TGTGCCAGCAGCTTGTTTGTGCAGGGTATCGAGGAGCTGTTTTTT	CASSLFVQGIEELFF
few	TRBV5-1	NA	TRBJ1-4	TGCGCCAGCAGCTCGGGACACCAAAATGAAAAACTGTTTTTT	CASSSGHQNEKLFF
many	TRBV4-2	TRBD2	TRBJ2-7	TGTGCCAGCAGTCAAGGGCTCGCCTGGGAGGGATACGAGCAGTACTTC	CASSQGLAWEGYEQYF
NA	TRBV11-3	NA	TRBJ2-1	TGTGCCAGCAGTTTAGTGGGGTGTTTAGTGTCCAATGAGCAGTTCTTC	CASSLVGCLVSNEQFF
once	TRBV6-1	TRBD1	TRBJ2-1	TGTGCCAGCAGTGGTCGGGACAGCAAAAGCCCCTACAATGATCAGTTCTTC	CASSGRDSKSPYNDQFF
NA	TRBV6-1	NA	TRBJ1-5	TGTGCCAGCAGTCAAGCGCCTGGGGACAATCAGTCCCAGCATTTT	CASSQAPGDNQSQHF
NA	TRBV28	NA	TRBJ1-2	TGTGCCAGCGGCGGTGGCCGGCATATTCGCGGCTACACCTTC	CASGGGRHIRGYTF
NA	TRBV11-3	NA	TRBJ1-5	TGTGCCAGTAGCCCTGAACAGAATCAGCCCCAGCATTTT	CASSPEQNQPQHF
NA	TRBV7-9	TRBD2	TRBJ2-7	TGTGCCAGCAGCTTAGCGGGAGGGCACTACGTGCAGTACTTC	CASSLAGGHYVQYF
NA	TRBV7-8	NA	TRBJ2-5	TGTGCCAGCAGCTTTATCCTCCGAGAGACCCAGTACTTC	CASSFILRETQYF